This T cell receptor beta chain was sequenced for a study of regulatory T cells in long-lasting Graves disease. Study-level findings and limits: There were preferences for TRBV28, TRBJ1-2 and TRBJ2-5 in persistent disease.

Remarks on this clonotype: Its matching antigen is unknown.

The V end was cut by 4 bases, the J end by 3 bases, with 15 bases between. The germline V gene encodes CDR1 SSHAT and CDR2 FNYEAQ (reference sequence). There are 15 residues in the CDR3. HTBI primers from iRepertoire and Arm-PCR of CDR3 regions yielded the TCR beta libraries. Via MiXCR, TCRdb re-called the multiplex PCR reads, giving one row per CDR3 protein. The table shows 700,000 or so distinct CDR3 sequences, with around 30% occurring only once. Time point reported: persistent/refractory GD, antithyroid drugs over 5 years with positive TRAb. The TCR library was made from RNA extracted from PBMCs. The guidelines of the American Thyroid Association were the basis for diagnosing Graves' disease.

J is TRBJ2-5 and V is TRBV7-7; D perhaps matches TRBD1 (6 bases). The receptor was derived from a female donor with Graves disease. The starting material was peripheral blood mononuclear cells (PBMCs), obtained when the disease was refractory, from a patient treated with antithyroid drugs. DNA for the CDR3: TGTGCCAGCAGCTCCAATCCGGGACAAAAAGAGACCCAGTACTTC. Its protein is CASSSNPGQKETQYF.